The rows below give T cell receptor beta chains drawn from one sample of a study of OX40 agonist ivuxolimab in advanced cancers. The method was immunoSEQ multiplex PCR; TCRdb's version includes in-frame clones alone and lacks a portion of them. The sample shows 10,000 to 15,000 clones, 75% to 90% of them seen only once. Specimen: CD4+ or CD8+ T cells sorted from blood, collected in a trial of the OX40 agonist ivuxolimab. The receptors derive from an adult with an advanced solid tumor such as melanoma, head and neck, liver or kidney cancer. The CDR3 runs from the conserved cysteine through the conserved F or W. Each record gives: J gene, V gene, clone size, D gene, CDR3 DNA, CDR3 protein. A D gene is named only where the DNA matches it firmly. Expanded clones get a size class; other rows say once, few or many, or leave the size out.

J gene: TRBJ1-2; V gene: TRBV7-3; clone size: .; D gene: TRBD1; CDR3 DNA: TGTGCCAGCAGCTTAAACCGGGACAGCGGCTACACCTTC; CDR3 protein: CASSLNRDSGYTF
J gene: TRBJ2-3; V gene: TRBV7-3; clone size: .; D gene: TRBD2; CDR3 DNA: TGTGCCAGCATGGCGTGGCTAGGCGGGAGGGGTTCTTGGGATACGCAGTATTTT; CDR3 protein: CASMAWLGGRGSWDTQYF
J gene: TRBJ2-7; V gene: TRBV4-1; clone size: .; D gene: .; CDR3 DNA: TGCGCCAGCAGCCAAGGGGAGGCGGCAGCCTACGAGCAGTACTTC; CDR3 protein: CASSQGEAAAYEQYF
J gene: TRBJ2-7; V gene: TRBV10-3; clone size: .; D gene: TRBD1; CDR3 DNA: TGTGCCATTGGACAGGCCTACGAGCAGTACTTC; CDR3 protein: CAIGQAYEQYF
J gene: TRBJ2-3; V gene: TRBV7-9; clone size: .; D gene: TRBD2; CDR3 DNA: TGTGCCAGCAGCTTTCCACTAGCGGGACCCACAGATACGCAGTATTTT; CDR3 protein: CASSFPLAGPTDTQYF
J gene: TRBJ2-7; V gene: TRBV11-2; clone size: .; D gene: .; CDR3 DNA: TGTGCCAGCAGCTTAGTTCTGGGGGTCTGGGACGAGCAGTACTTC; CDR3 protein: CASSLVLGVWDEQYF
J gene: TRBJ2-1; V gene: TRBV4-1; clone size: .; D gene: TRBD2; CDR3 DNA: TGCGCCAGCGGCCCGGGGAGCGGGGGGGCCGAGGAGCAGTTCTTC; CDR3 protein: CASGPGSGGAEEQFF
J gene: TRBJ2-2; V gene: TRBV11-3; clone size: once; D gene: TRBD2; CDR3 DNA: TGTGCCAGCAGTTTACGGGGGGGCCCCGGGGAGCTGTTTTTT; CDR3 protein: CASSLRGGPGELFF
J gene: TRBJ2-5; V gene: TRBV7-9; clone size: .; D gene: TRBD1; CDR3 DNA: TGTGCCAGCAGCGGAGCGACAGGGTGGGAAGAGACCCAGTACTTC; CDR3 protein: CASSGATGWEETQYF
J gene: TRBJ2-3; V gene: TRBV27; clone size: once; D gene: .; CDR3 DNA: TGTGCCAGCAGTTTTGTTTCGGGACGCCGCACAGATACGCAGTATTTT; CDR3 protein: CASSFVSGRRTDTQYF
J gene: TRBJ1-4; V gene: TRBV28; clone size: .; D gene: .; CDR3 DNA: TGTGCCAGCAGTTTAAGGCTCAATAATGAAAAACTGTTTTTT; CDR3 protein: CASSLRLNNEKLFF
J gene: TRBJ1-4; V gene: TRBV15; clone size: .; D gene: .; CDR3 DNA: TGTGCCACCTCCGTTGGACTGCTTAATGAAAAACTGTTTTTT; CDR3 protein: CATSVGLLNEKLFF
J gene: TRBJ2-7; V gene: TRBV19; clone size: .; D gene: .; CDR3 DNA: TGTGCCAGTTCGGACGGAACCCCGACTCGTGAGCAGTACTTC; CDR3 protein: CASSDGTPTREQYF
J gene: TRBJ2-1; V gene: TRBV30; clone size: .; D gene: .; CDR3 DNA: TGTGCCTGGACCCATGACGACAGTGGAATCTGGGGTGAGCAGTTCTTC; CDR3 protein: CAWTHDDSGIWGEQFF
J gene: TRBJ2-5; V gene: TRBV28; clone size: .; D gene: .; CDR3 DNA: TGTGCCAGCAGCACAATTCGGGGTCGCGAGACCCAGTACTTC; CDR3 protein: CASSTIRGRETQYF
J gene: TRBJ2-5; V gene: TRBV9; clone size: .; D gene: .; CDR3 DNA: TGTGCCAGCAGCGTAGATCCACTGACAGGGGCTGGACTAGCTCAAGAGACCCAGTACTTC; CDR3 protein: CASSVDPLTGAGLAQETQYF
J gene: TRBJ1-6; V gene: TRBV6-5; clone size: .; D gene: .; CDR3 DNA: TGTGCCAATTGGGGTAATTCACCCCTCCACTTT; CDR3 protein: CANWGNSPLHF
J gene: TRBJ2-7; V gene: TRBV5-4; clone size: .; D gene: .; CDR3 DNA: TGTGCCAGCAGCTTGGTTTTTGGCTCTCTCTCCTACGAGCAGTACTTC; CDR3 protein: CASSLVFGSLSYEQYF
J gene: TRBJ2-7; V gene: TRBV7-6; clone size: .; D gene: .; CDR3 DNA: TGTGCCAGCAGCTTAGCGGACGAGCAGTACTTC; CDR3 protein: CASSLADEQYF
J gene: TRBJ2-5; V gene: TRBV7-3; clone size: .; D gene: TRBD2; CDR3 DNA: TGTGCCAGCAGCCCCCGCGGCGGGGGGGCCCAGTACTTC; CDR3 protein: CASSPRGGGAQYF
J gene: TRBJ2-7; V gene: TRBV19; clone size: few; D gene: .; CDR3 DNA: TGTGCCAGTAGAGTCCCAGGTAGCGAGCAGTACTTC; CDR3 protein: CASRVPGSEQYF
J gene: TRBJ2-7; V gene: TRBV2; clone size: .; D gene: .; CDR3 DNA: TGTGCCAGCAGTGATTCGTCGTCGCGGGACAGCGCCTACGAGCAGTACTTC; CDR3 protein: CASSDSSSRDSAYEQYF
J gene: TRBJ2-5; V gene: TRBV7-6; clone size: medium-sized; D gene: .; CDR3 DNA: TGTGCCAGCAGCTTAAGGGGGGCCAGGGTCAGGGAGACCCAGTACTTC; CDR3 protein: CASSLRGARVRETQYF
J gene: TRBJ2-3; V gene: TRBV28; clone size: .; D gene: .; CDR3 DNA: TGTGCCAGCAGTCCACCATGGGGAGATGAGGCAGATACGCAGTATTTT; CDR3 protein: CASSPPWGDEADTQYF
J gene: TRBJ2-7; V gene: TRBV13; clone size: .; D gene: .; CDR3 DNA: TGTGCCAGCAGCCACCGGGACGGATACTACGAGCAGTACTTC; CDR3 protein: CASSHRDGYYEQYF
J gene: TRBJ2-3; V gene: TRBV9; clone size: once; D gene: .; CDR3 DNA: TGTGCCAGCAGCGTAGAACCTAGTCTCACAGATACGCAGTATTTT; CDR3 protein: CASSVEPSLTDTQYF
J gene: TRBJ2-7; V gene: TRBV7-6; clone size: .; D gene: TRBD1; CDR3 DNA: TGTGCCAGCAGCTTATGGGAACAGGGGATCAACGAGCAGTACTTC; CDR3 protein: CASSLWEQGINEQYF
J gene: TRBJ2-2; V gene: TRBV28; clone size: .; D gene: .; CDR3 DNA: TGTGCCAGCAGTTTCCGCTCAGGGGCCGGGGAGCTGTTTTTT; CDR3 protein: CASSFRSGAGELFF
J gene: TRBJ2-7; V gene: TRBV6-5; clone size: .; D gene: .; CDR3 DNA: TGTGCCAGCAGCCGACAGGTGCCCGAAACCTACGAGCAGTACTTC; CDR3 protein: CASSRQVPETYEQYF
J gene: TRBJ2-7; V gene: TRBV6-5; clone size: .; D gene: .; CDR3 DNA: TGTGCCAGCAGTCCAGGGGAATCCTACGAGCAGTACTTC; CDR3 protein: CASSPGESYEQYF
J gene: TRBJ1-4; V gene: TRBV27; clone size: .; D gene: .; CDR3 DNA: TGTGCCAGCAGTCAACTTGGGGGGGATGAAAAACTGTTTTTT; CDR3 protein: CASSQLGGDEKLFF
J gene: TRBJ1-3; V gene: TRBV7-2; clone size: once; D gene: .; CDR3 DNA: TGTGCCAGCAGCTTTGGGTTCTCTGGAAACACCATATATTTT; CDR3 protein: CASSFGFSGNTIYF
J gene: TRBJ2-7; V gene: TRBV28; clone size: .; D gene: .; CDR3 DNA: TGTGCCAGCAGTTTTCCAGGGGGGTCCTACGAGCAGTACTTC; CDR3 protein: CASSFPGGSYEQYF
J gene: TRBJ2-7; V gene: TRBV2; clone size: .; D gene: .; CDR3 DNA: TGTGCCAGCAGTGAAGCCCGGGTGCCAACCTACGAGCAGTACTTC; CDR3 protein: CASSEARVPTYEQYF
J gene: TRBJ2-7; V gene: TRBV7-9; clone size: .; D gene: .; CDR3 DNA: TGTGCCAGCAGCTTTTCCCAGGGTGGCTACGAGCAGTACTTC; CDR3 protein: CASSFSQGGYEQYF
J gene: TRBJ2-1; V gene: TRBV5-4; clone size: .; D gene: .; CDR3 DNA: TGTGCCAGCAGCTCACGGAATGAGCAGTTCTTC; CDR3 protein: CASSSRNEQFF
J gene: TRBJ1-1; V gene: TRBV27; clone size: .; D gene: .; CDR3 DNA: TGTGCCAGCAGTTTAAGGGCCGGGACTGCCTTGAACACTGAAGCTTTCTTT; CDR3 protein: CASSLRAGTALNTEAFF
J gene: TRBJ1-2; V gene: TRBV6-1; clone size: .; D gene: .; CDR3 DNA: TGTGCCAGCAGTGTGTTGGCGGAGGCCCCACTCGGGGGCTACACCTTC; CDR3 protein: CASSVLAEAPLGGYTF
J gene: TRBJ2-7; V gene: TRBV4-1; clone size: .; D gene: TRBD1; CDR3 DNA: TGCGCCAGCAGCCAAGATCGGGACAGTTTCTCCTACGAGCAGTACTTC; CDR3 protein: CASSQDRDSFSYEQYF
J gene: TRBJ1-1; V gene: TRBV5-1; clone size: few; D gene: .; CDR3 DNA: TGCGCCAGCAGCCTAGCCGGGGCCCAAACCGGTGAAGCTTTCTTT; CDR3 protein: CASSLAGAQTGEAFF
J gene: TRBJ1-1; V gene: TRBV7-6; clone size: .; D gene: .; CDR3 DNA: TGTGCCAGCAGACCAGGGGTTGGGGACACTGAAGCTTTCTTT; CDR3 protein: CASRPGVGDTEAFF
J gene: TRBJ2-7; V gene: TRBV5-6; clone size: once; D gene: TRBD2; CDR3 DNA: TGTGCCAGCAGCGGTCTAGCGGGAGTAAGGGAGCAGTACTTC; CDR3 protein: CASSGLAGVREQYF
J gene: TRBJ2-1; V gene: TRBV30; clone size: .; D gene: .; CDR3 DNA: TGTGCCTGGAGTACGGGCAGGGAAAGTGGGGAGCAGTTCTTC; CDR3 protein: CAWSTGRESGEQFF
J gene: TRBJ1-2; V gene: TRBV29-1; clone size: .; D gene: .; CDR3 DNA: TGCAGCGTTGTTTGGACAGCCGCCGATGGCTACACCTTC; CDR3 protein: CSVVWTAADGYTF
J gene: TRBJ1-1; V gene: TRBV27; clone size: once; D gene: TRBD1; CDR3 DNA: TGTGCCAGCAGCACGGGACAGCCGAACACTGAAGCTTTCTTT; CDR3 protein: CASSTGQPNTEAFF
J gene: TRBJ2-1; V gene: TRBV6-1; clone size: few; D gene: .; CDR3 DNA: TGTGCCAGCAGTGCATGGGGGCAGGACCACAATGAGCAGTTCTTC; CDR3 protein: CASSAWGQDHNEQFF
J gene: TRBJ2-7; V gene: TRBV7-8; clone size: .; D gene: .; CDR3 DNA: TGTGCCAGCAGCTTAGGACAGGGAGGCTCCGAGCAGTACTTC; CDR3 protein: CASSLGQGGSEQYF
J gene: TRBJ1-1; V gene: TRBV19; clone size: .; D gene: .; CDR3 DNA: TGTGCCAGTAGTGTCAGCCCTATGAACACTGAAGCTTTCTTT; CDR3 protein: CASSVSPMNTEAFF
J gene: TRBJ2-2; V gene: TRBV19; clone size: .; D gene: .; CDR3 DNA: TGTGCCAGTCAACTAGCACCGACCGGGGAGCTGTTTTTT; CDR3 protein: CASQLAPTGELFF
J gene: TRBJ2-7; V gene: TRBV10-2; clone size: .; D gene: .; CDR3 DNA: TGCGCCAGCAGTGAAGGCGTCGGGATCTCCTACGAGCAGTACTTC; CDR3 protein: CASSEGVGISYEQYF
J gene: TRBJ1-6; V gene: TRBV7-3; clone size: .; D gene: .; CDR3 DNA: TGTGCCAGCAGCTTAATCCCTAGGGACAAGGGTTCACCCCTCCACTTT; CDR3 protein: CASSLIPRDKGSPLHF
J gene: TRBJ2-3; V gene: TRBV27; clone size: once; D gene: .; CDR3 DNA: TGTGCCAGCAGTTTATTTGGACCCACAGATACGCAGTATTTT; CDR3 protein: CASSLFGPTDTQYF
J gene: TRBJ1-4; V gene: TRBV5-1; clone size: .; D gene: TRBD1; CDR3 DNA: TGCGCCAGCGGACAGGGGATTAATGAAAAACTGTTTTTT; CDR3 protein: CASGQGINEKLFF
J gene: TRBJ2-1; V gene: TRBV2; clone size: few; D gene: .; CDR3 DNA: TGTGCCAGCAGTGAACGGACCGGCTACTACAATGAGCAGTTCTTC; CDR3 protein: CASSERTGYYNEQFF
J gene: TRBJ1-1; V gene: TRBV2; clone size: .; D gene: .; CDR3 DNA: TGTGCCAGCAGGACCCCGGGGGGGTGGGACACTGAAGCTTTCTTT; CDR3 protein: CASRTPGGWDTEAFF
J gene: TRBJ2-7; V gene: TRBV4-1; clone size: once; D gene: .; CDR3 DNA: TGCGCCAGCAGCCAAGATTGGACAGCCTACGAGCAGTACTTC; CDR3 protein: CASSQDWTAYEQYF
J gene: TRBJ1-2; V gene: TRBV6-5; clone size: .; D gene: .; CDR3 DNA: TGTGCCAGCAATCTACAGGGTCCGGGCTATGGCTACACCTTC; CDR3 protein: CASNLQGPGYGYTF
J gene: TRBJ2-5; V gene: TRBV9; clone size: .; D gene: .; CDR3 DNA: TGTGCCAGCAGCGTGGGCAGCTTTTTAACCGAAGAGACCCAGTACTTC; CDR3 protein: CASSVGSFLTEETQYF
J gene: TRBJ2-2; V gene: TRBV9; clone size: few; D gene: .; CDR3 DNA: TGTGCCAGCAGAGAGGACAGACTGAACACCGGGGAGCTGTTTTTT; CDR3 protein: CASREDRLNTGELFF
J gene: TRBJ1-2; V gene: TRBV27; clone size: .; D gene: TRBD1; CDR3 DNA: TGTGCCAGCAGTTCTCTTTGGACAGGAGAAACCTTAAACTATGGCTACACCTTC; CDR3 protein: CASSSLWTGETLNYGYTF